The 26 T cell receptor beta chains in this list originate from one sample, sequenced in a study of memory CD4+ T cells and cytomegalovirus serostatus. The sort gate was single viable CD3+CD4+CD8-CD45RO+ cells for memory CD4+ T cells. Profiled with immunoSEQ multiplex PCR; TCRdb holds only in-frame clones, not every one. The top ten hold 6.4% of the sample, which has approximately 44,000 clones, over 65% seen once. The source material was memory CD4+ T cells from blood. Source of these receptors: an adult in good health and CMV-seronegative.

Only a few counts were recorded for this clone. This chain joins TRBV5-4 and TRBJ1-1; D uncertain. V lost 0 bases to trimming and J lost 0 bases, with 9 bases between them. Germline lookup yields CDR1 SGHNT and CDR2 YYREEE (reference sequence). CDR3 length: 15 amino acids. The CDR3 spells CASSLGGGLNTEAFF. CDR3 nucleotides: TGTGCCAGCAGCTTGGGTGGAGGACTGAACACTGAAGCTTTCTTT.

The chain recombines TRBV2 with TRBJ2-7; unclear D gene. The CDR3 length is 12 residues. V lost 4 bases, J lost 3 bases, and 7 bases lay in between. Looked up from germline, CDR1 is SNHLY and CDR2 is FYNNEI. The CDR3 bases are TGTGCCAGCAGTGCTAGTAGCTACGAGCAGTACTTC. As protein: CASSASSYEQYF.

The CDR3 region has the DNA TGCGCCAGCACCCCCTACAGGGAGAGCTCCTACAATGAGCAGTTCTTC. Translating it yields CASTPYRESSYNEQFF. The rearrangement joins TRBV5-1 to TRBJ2-1; possible D gene TRBD1, 6 bases. The CDR3 covers 16 residues. Germline lookup yields CDR1 SGHRS and CDR2 YFSETQ. Between the trimmed V and J ends, which lost 6 bases and 0 bases, there was a span of 16 bases. The full variable domain, completed using reference TRBV5-1 and TRBJ2-1, is KAGVTQTPRYLIKTRGQQVTLSCSPISGHRSVSWYQQTPGQGLQFLFEYFSETQRNKGNFPGRFSGRQFSNSRSEMNVSTLELGDSALYLCASTPYRESSYNEQFFGPGTRLTVL.

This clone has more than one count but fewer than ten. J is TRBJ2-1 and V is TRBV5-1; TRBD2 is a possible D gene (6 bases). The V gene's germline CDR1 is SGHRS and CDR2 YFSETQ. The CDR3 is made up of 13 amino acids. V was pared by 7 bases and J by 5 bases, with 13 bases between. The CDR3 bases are TGCGCCAGCGGAATAGCGGCAAACAATGAGCAGTTCTTC. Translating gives CASGIAANNEQFF.

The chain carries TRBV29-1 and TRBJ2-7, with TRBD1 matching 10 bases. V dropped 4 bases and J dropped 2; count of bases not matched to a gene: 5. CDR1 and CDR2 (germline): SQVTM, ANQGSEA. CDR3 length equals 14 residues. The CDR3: CSVVQGTGAYEQYF. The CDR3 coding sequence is TGCAGCGTTGTCCAAGGGACAGGGGCCTACGAGCAGTACTTC.

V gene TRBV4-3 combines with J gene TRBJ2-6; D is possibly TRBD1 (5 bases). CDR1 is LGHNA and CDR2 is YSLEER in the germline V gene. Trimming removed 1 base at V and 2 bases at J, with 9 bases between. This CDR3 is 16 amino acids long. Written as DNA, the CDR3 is TGCGCCAGCAGCCAAGGGGCCAGGGCTGGGGCCAACGTCCTGACTTTC. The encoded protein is CASSQGARAGANVLTF.

The CDR3 sequence: CSVEDQGSGETQYF. The CDR3 DNA is TGCAGCGTTGAAGATCAGGGCAGCGGAGAGACCCAGTACTTC. The genes are TRBV29-1 and TRBJ2-5, with D tentatively TRBD1 or TRBD2 (5 bases each). CDR3 size: 14 residues. Trimming took 0 bases from V and 4 from J, leaving 12 bases between them. The germline gives CDR1 SQVTM, CDR2 ANQGSEA.

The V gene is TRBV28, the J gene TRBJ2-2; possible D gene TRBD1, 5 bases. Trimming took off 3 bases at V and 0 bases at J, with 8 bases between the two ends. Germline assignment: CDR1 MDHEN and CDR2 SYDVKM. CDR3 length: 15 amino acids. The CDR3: CASSFQGTNTGELFF. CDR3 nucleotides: TGTGCCAGCAGTTTTCAGGGAACGAACACCGGGGAGCTGTTTTTT.

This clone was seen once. CDR3 in DNA: TGTGCCAGCAGCCCCCCCCAGACAGTTTTCTCTGGAAACACCATATATTTT. The encoded protein is CASSPPQTVFSGNTIYF. The chain uses TRBV25-1 and TRBJ1-3; perhaps TRBD1 as D (5 bases). Germline V gene sequence: CDR1 MGHDK, CDR2 SYGVNS. The ends were cut back, 6 bases at V and 0 bases at J, with 18 bases in the middle. This CDR3 has 17 amino acids.

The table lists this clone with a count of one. The CDR3 spells CASSASALYYEQYF. The DNA for the CDR3 is TGTGCCAGCAGCGCTAGCGCCCTCTACTACGAGCAGTACTTC. The V and J genes are TRBV6-1 and TRBJ2-7, with D possibly TRBD2 on 6 matching bases. This CDR3 has 14 amino acids. The V gene's germline CDR1 is MNHNS and CDR2 SASEGT. V gave up 6 bases and J gave up 3 bases, with 15 bases separating them.

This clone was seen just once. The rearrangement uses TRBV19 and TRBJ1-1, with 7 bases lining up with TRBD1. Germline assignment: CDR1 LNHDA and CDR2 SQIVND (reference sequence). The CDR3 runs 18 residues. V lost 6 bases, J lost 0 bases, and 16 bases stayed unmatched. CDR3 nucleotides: TGTGCCAGTAGGGGGACCTTCCGGGACAGAGGAATGAACACTGAAGCTTTCTTT. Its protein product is CASRGTFRDRGMNTEAFF.

Here the CDR3 DNA reads TGTGCCAGCAGCTTAATGTCGGGGCCCGGGGAGCTGTTTTTT. It yields the protein CASSLMSGPGELFF. The rearrangement joins TRBV7-6 to TRBJ2-2; D might be TRBD1 or TRBD2, each matching 5 bases. Germline CDR1 SGHVS, CDR2 FNYEAQ. V lost 2 bases, J lost 6 bases, and 10 bases lay in between. There are 14 residues in the CDR3.

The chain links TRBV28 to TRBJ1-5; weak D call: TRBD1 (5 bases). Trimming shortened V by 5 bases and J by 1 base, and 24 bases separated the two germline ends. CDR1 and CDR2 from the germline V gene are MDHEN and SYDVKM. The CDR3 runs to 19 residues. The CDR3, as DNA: TGTGCCAGCAGTCTCTTAGCTCAGGGTCCTGGGGGAAGCAATCAGCCCCAGCATTTT. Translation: CASSLLAQGPGGSNQPQHF.

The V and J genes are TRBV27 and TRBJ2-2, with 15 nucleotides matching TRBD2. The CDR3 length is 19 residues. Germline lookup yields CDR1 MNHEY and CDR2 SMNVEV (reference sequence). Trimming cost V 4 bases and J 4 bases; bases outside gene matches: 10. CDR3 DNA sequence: TGTGCCAGCAGTTCTAAGGGACTAGCGGGAGGAAGGGGCACCGGGGAGCTGTTTTTT. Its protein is CASSSKGLAGGRGTGELFF.

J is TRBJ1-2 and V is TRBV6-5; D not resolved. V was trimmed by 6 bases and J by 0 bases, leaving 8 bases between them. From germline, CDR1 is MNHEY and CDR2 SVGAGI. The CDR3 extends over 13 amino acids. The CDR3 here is CASRESANYGYTF. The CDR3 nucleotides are TGTGCCAGCAGGGAGTCAGCTAACTATGGCTACACCTTC.

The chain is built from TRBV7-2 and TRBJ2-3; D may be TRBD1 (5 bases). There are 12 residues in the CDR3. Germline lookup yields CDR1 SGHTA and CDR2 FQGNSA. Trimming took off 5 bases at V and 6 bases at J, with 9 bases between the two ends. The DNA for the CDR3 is TGTGCCAGCAGCCGATGGGGCGATACGCAGTATTTT. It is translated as CASSRWGDTQYF.

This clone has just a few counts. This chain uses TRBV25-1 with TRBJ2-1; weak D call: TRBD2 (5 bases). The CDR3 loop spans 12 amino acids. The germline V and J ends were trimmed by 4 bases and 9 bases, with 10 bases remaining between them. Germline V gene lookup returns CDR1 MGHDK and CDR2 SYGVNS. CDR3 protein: CASSGGGGEQFF. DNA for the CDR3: TGTGCCAGCAGTGGAGGAGGTGGTGAGCAGTTCTTC.

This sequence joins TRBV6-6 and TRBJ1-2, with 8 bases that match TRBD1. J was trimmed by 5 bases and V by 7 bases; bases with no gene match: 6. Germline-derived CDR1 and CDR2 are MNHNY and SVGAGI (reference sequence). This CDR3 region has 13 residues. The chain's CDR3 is CASTGDRSYGYTF. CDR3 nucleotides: TGTGCCAGCACGGGGGACAGGTCATATGGCTACACCTTC.

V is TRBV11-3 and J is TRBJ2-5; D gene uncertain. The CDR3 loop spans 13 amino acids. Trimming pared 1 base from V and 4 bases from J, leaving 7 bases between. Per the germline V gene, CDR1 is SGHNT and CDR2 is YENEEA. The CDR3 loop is CASSLVVGETQYF. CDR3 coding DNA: TGTGCCAGCAGCTTAGTGGTGGGAGAGACCCAGTACTTC.

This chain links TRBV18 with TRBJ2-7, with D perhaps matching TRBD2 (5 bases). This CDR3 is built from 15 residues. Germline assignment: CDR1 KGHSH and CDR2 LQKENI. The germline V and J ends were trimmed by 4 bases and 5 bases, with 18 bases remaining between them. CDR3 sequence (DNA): TGTGCCAGCTCACAACCGGGGTTAGACCCCGACGAGCAGTACTTC. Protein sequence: CASSQPGLDPDEQYF.

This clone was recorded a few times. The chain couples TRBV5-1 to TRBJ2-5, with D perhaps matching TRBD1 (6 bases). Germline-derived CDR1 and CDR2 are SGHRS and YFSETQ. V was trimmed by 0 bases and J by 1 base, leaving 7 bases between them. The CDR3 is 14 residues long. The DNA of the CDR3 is TGCGCCAGCAGCTTGGGGGACACCCAAGAGACCCAGTACTTC. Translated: CASSLGDTQETQYF.

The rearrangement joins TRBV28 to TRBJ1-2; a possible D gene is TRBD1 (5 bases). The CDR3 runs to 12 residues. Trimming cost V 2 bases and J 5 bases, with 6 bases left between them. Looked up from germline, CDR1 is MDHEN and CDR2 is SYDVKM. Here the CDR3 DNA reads TGTGCCAGCAGTTTACAGGGTTATGGCTACACCTTC. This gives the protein CASSLQGYGYTF.

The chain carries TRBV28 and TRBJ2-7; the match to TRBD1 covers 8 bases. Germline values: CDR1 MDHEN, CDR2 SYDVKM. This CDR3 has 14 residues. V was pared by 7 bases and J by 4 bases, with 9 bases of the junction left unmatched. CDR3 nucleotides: TGTGCCAGCACCCCAGGGGGCCGGTCGTACGAGCAGTACTTC. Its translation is CASTPGGRSYEQYF.

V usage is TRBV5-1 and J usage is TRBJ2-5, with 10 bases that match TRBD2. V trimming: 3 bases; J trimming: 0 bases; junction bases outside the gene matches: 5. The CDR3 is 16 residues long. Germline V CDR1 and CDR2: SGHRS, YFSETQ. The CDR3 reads CASSSRTSGYQETQYF. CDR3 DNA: TGCGCCAGCAGCTCCCGGACTAGCGGCTACCAAGAGACCCAGTACTTC.

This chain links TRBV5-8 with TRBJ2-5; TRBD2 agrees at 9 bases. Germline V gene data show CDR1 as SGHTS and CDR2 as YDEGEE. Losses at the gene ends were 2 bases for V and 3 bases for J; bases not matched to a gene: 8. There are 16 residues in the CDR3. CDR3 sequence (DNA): TGTGCCAGCAGCTTCAGTGGAGGCGGGAGGGAAGAGACCCAGTACTTC. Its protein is CASSFSGGGREETQYF.

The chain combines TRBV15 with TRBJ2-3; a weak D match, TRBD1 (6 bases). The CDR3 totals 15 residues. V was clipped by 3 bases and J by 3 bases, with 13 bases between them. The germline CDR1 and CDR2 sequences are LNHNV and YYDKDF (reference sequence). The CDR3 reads CATSSLQGQTDTQYF. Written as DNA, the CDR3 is TGTGCCACCAGCAGTTTACAGGGACAAACAGATACGCAGTATTTT.